Below, 18 T cell receptor beta chains from the same sample are listed, as sequenced in a study of OX40 agonist ivuxolimab in advanced cancers. Here immunoSEQ multiplex PCR was the method, and the copy in TCRdb shows in-frame clones only, minus some. The profile shows about 63,000 clones, around 85% of them singletons. The material sequenced was CD4+ or CD8+ T cells sorted from blood, taken in a trial of the OX40 agonist ivuxolimab. These receptors all stem from an adult with an advanced solid tumor such as melanoma, head and neck, liver or kidney cancer.

The V call is TRBV6-1, the J call TRBJ2-3; 7 bases are shared with TRBD2. CDR3 length: 13 amino acids. Germline trimming cut 6 bases from V and 8 bases from J; bases unmatched to any gene: 8. Germline assignment: CDR1 MNHNS and CDR2 SASEGT. CDR3: CASRPQTGGTQYF. The CDR3 region has the DNA TGTGCCAGCAGGCCGCAGACGGGGGGTACGCAGTATTTT.

Regarding this clone: Within the sample, other DNA sequences also encode this same CDR3. The chain employs TRBV15 and TRBJ2-7; the D is unclear. The CDR3 has 14 amino acids. The germline V gene encodes CDR1 LNHNV and CDR2 YYDKDF (reference sequence). The V end was cut by 0 bases, the J end by 0 bases, with 6 bases between. Written as DNA, the CDR3 is TGTGCCACCAGCAGAGACCCGGCCTCCTACGAGCAGTACTTC. It yields the protein CATSRDPASYEQYF. The full variable domain, its missing parts supplied by reference TRBV15 and TRBJ2-7, is DAMVIQNPRYQVTQFGKPVTLSCSQTLNHNVMYWYQQKSSQAPKLLFHYYDKDFNNEADTPDNFQSRRPNTSFCFLDIRSPGLGDTAMYLCATSRDPASYEQYFGPGTRLTVT.

The rearrangement links TRBV5-1 to TRBJ2-7; D uncertain. The germline V and J ends were trimmed by 7 bases and 3 bases, with 17 bases remaining between them. CDR3 length: 14 residues. Germline CDR1 SGHRS, CDR2 YFSETQ. CDR3 amino acids: CASAPAPPSYEQYF. The CDR3 region has the DNA TGCGCCAGCGCCCCGGCGCCCCCAAGCTACGAGCAGTACTTC.

This chain links TRBV4-1 with TRBJ1-5; possibly TRBD1 for D (5 bases). CDR3 length equals 16 residues. The ends were cut back, 0 bases at V and 9 bases at J, with 18 bases in the middle. Per germline, CDR1 MGHRA and CDR2 YSYEKL. In DNA, the CDR3 is TGCGCCAGCAGCCAAGAGGGGGTCAGTAGGGTAGGGCCCCAGCATTTT. It encodes CASSQEGVSRVGPQHF.

The chain joins TRBV5-1 to TRBJ2-5, with D perhaps TRBD2 (5 bases). Trimming stripped 0 bases from V and 14 bases from J, with 11 bases between. There are 11 residues in the CDR3. Germline-derived CDR1 and CDR2 are SGHRS and YFSETQ. CDR3 region: CASSLDRRLYF. CDR3 nucleotide sequence: TGCGCCAGCAGCTTGGATAGGAGGCTCTACTTC.

V usage is TRBV5-6 and J usage is TRBJ2-5; 10 nucleotides match TRBD1. V lost 3 bases to trimming and J lost 2 bases; unmatched junction nucleotides: 7. The germline gives CDR1 SGHDT, CDR2 YYEEEE. The length of the CDR3 is 16 residues. Here the CDR3 DNA reads TGTGCCAGCAGCTACGTGGGACAGGGGAGACAAGAGACCCAGTACTTC. This sequence encodes CASSYVGQGRQETQYF.

This clone showed up just once. The CDR3 nucleotides are TGTGCCAGCAGAAGGACAGACTTTAACTATGGCTACACCTTC. It translates to CASRRTDFNYGYTF. This chain joins TRBV2 and TRBJ1-2; a weak D match, TRBD1 (6 bases). The CDR3 runs 14 residues. V was cut by 6 bases and J by 1 base, with 12 bases left in between. Germline assignment: CDR1 SNHLY and CDR2 FYNNEI.

The rearrangement uses TRBV6-5 and TRBJ1-1; 7 bases map to TRBD1. With 2 bases clipped from V and 5 bases from J, the junction kept 5 bases outside the gene matches. Germline CDR1 MNHEY, CDR2 SVGAGI. The CDR3 loop spans 14 amino acids. In DNA form, the CDR3 reads TGTGCCAGCAGTTACGGGCAGGGGGGGACTGAAGCTTTCTTT. It yields the protein CASSYGQGGTEAFF.

V usage is TRBV19 and J usage is TRBJ1-1; D might be TRBD1 (5 bases). Trimming took off 0 bases at V and 0 bases at J, with 11 bases between the two ends. The CDR3 has 16 residues. From germline, CDR1 is LNHDA and CDR2 SQIVND (reference sequence). The CDR3 here is CASSIESRAMNTEAFF. Here the CDR3 DNA reads TGTGCCAGTAGTATAGAAAGCAGGGCCATGAACACTGAAGCTTTCTTT.

The gene calls are TRBV7-3 and TRBJ2-1, with unresolved D. This CDR3 region has 15 residues. V lost 5 bases and J lost 4, with 15 bases in between. Germline V gene data show CDR1 as SGHTA and CDR2 as FQGTGA. The CDR3 protein is CASSPNPDKYNEQFF. CDR3 in DNA: TGTGCCAGCAGCCCAAACCCCGACAAATACAATGAGCAGTTCTTC.

This clone was observed once. This chain joins TRBV2 and TRBJ2-7, with 8 bases lining up with TRBD1. This CDR3 contains 15 residues. V lost 6 bases, J lost 2 bases, and 9 bases stayed unmatched. Germline V gene lookup returns CDR1 SNHLY and CDR2 FYNNEI. The CDR3 loop reads CASRVDRGLTYEQYF. CDR3 in DNA: TGTGCCAGCAGGGTCGACAGGGGATTAACCTACGAGCAGTACTTC.

The chain couples TRBV6-1 to TRBJ2-3; D is unclear. V lost 3 bases and J 8 bases, leaving 9 bases between the germline ends. CDR3 length: 12 amino acids. The V gene's germline CDR1 is MNHNS and CDR2 SASEGT. CDR3: CASSDVPPTQYF. CDR3 nucleotides: TGTGCCAGCAGTGATGTCCCCCCTACGCAGTATTTT.

Turning to this clone: Different DNA sequences within this sample yield the same CDR3. This chain joins TRBV19 and TRBJ1-1, with D possibly TRBD1 on 6 matching bases. V was trimmed by 6 bases and J by 5 bases, leaving 13 bases between them. The V gene's germline CDR1 is LNHDA and CDR2 SQIVND (reference sequence). CDR3 length: 13 amino acids. CDR3 nucleotide sequence: TGTGCCAGTAGCGAAGGGGGTTGGACTGAAGCTTTCTTT. This codes for CASSEGGWTEAFF.

This clone was seen a single time. This chain joins TRBV7-2 and TRBJ2-6; D is undetermined. The CDR3 spans 16 residues. Trimming removed 1 base from V and 1 base from J, with 8 bases in between. Germline assignment: CDR1 SGHTA and CDR2 FQGNSA. The CDR3 reads CASSLVPGSGANVLTF. In nucleotides, the CDR3 is TGTGCCAGCAGCTTAGTGCCCGGGTCTGGGGCCAACGTCCTGACTTTC. The full variable domain, its missing parts supplied by reference TRBV7-2 and TRBJ2-6, is GAGVSQSPSNKVTEKGKDVELRCDPISGHTALYWYRQSLGQGLEFLIYFQGNSAPDKSGLPSDRFSAERTGGSVSTLTIQRTQQEDSAVYLCASSLVPGSGANVLTFGAGSRLTVL.

The chain is built from TRBV5-1 and TRBJ2-7; 7 positions agree with TRBD2. Germline-derived CDR1 and CDR2 are SGHRS and YFSETQ. The CDR3 is 16 amino acids. Unmatched junction bases numbered 10, after V lost 2 bases and J lost 2 bases. Written as DNA, the CDR3 is TGCGCCAGCAGCTTCCCGTCTGGCGGGAGCCCCTACGAGCAGTACTTC. Its protein product is CASSFPSGGSPYEQYF.

This chain connects TRBV9 to TRBJ2-5; 12 nucleotides match TRBD2. The germline gives CDR1 SGDLS, CDR2 YYNGEE. The CDR3 has 18 residues. The V gene end was trimmed by 2 bases and the J gene end by 0 bases; junction bases not matched to a gene: 8. CDR3 protein: CASSVGTSGQTYQETQYF. The CDR3 bases are TGTGCCAGCAGCGTTGGGACTAGCGGGCAAACGTACCAAGAGACCCAGTACTTC.

The chain has TRBV27 and TRBJ1-2; perhaps TRBD1 as D (5 bases). Trimming shortened V by 4 bases and J by 9 bases, and 15 bases separated the two germline ends. This CDR3 spans 13 amino acids. From germline, CDR1 is MNHEY and CDR2 SMNVEV (reference sequence). The CDR3 nucleotides are TGTGCCAGCAGTTACTCAGGGTTAAGAAGCTACACCTTC. It encodes CASSYSGLRSYTF.

The rearrangement uses TRBV6-6 and TRBJ2-7; TRBD2 aligns across 10 bases. The CDR3 contains 14 residues. Trimming removed 5 bases from V and 2 bases from J; junction bases left unmatched: 3. CDR1 and CDR2 (germline): MNHNY, SVGAGI (reference sequence). The CDR3 region is CASSGLAGAYEQYF. CDR3 bases: TGTGCCAGCAGTGGGCTAGCGGGAGCCTACGAGCAGTACTTC.